Below, one TCR beta chain is given with its context. The target antigen is unknown. The data are from a study of radiotherapy plus CTLA-4 blockade in lung cancer. Study outcomes and limitations: Clones of tumor-derived TCRs expanded in blood after radiotherapy plus ipilimumab. Best predicting response, reportedly, were early blood T cell clone dynamics, with interferon-beta.

The CDR3 consists of 13 residues. Trimming removed 4 bases at V and 4 bases at J, with 10 bases between. CDR1 is MDHEN and CDR2 is SYDVKM in the germline V gene. Focal radiation and CTLA-4 blockade (ipilimumab) were tested in chemo-refractory metastatic non-small-cell lung cancer patients. Here immunoSEQ multiplex PCR was the method, and the copy in TCRdb shows in-frame clones only, minus some. Of approximately 94,000 clones in the sample, around 80% were seen once. The chain recombines TRBV28 with TRBJ1-1; tentatively, D is TRBD1 (6 bases). This clonotype was obtained from a human donor with non-small cell lung cancer that progressed on radiotherapy plus ipilimumab. The sequenced sample was peripheral blood, obtained from a patient treated with radiotherapy plus ipilimumab. As DNA, the CDR3 is TGTGCCAGCAGTTCTACAGGGTTCACTGAAGCTTTCTTT. It is translated as CASSSTGFTEAFF.